This T cell receptor (beta chain) stems from a study of blood T cell repertoires in COVID-19 (dated by TCRdb to 2018 to 2020). Turning to the overall study: The collaborator samples originated in the United States, Italy and Spain and spanned the acute and convalescent phases of COVID-19. The prospective study material was composed of cDNA or gDNA derived from T cells, B-cell-depleted T cells, or PBMCs. The repertoires were released in a freely available public database intended as a resource for research on the immune response to SARS-CoV-2. Samples came from the ongoing ImmuneRACE study (first 160 participants) plus 1,254 subjects from 6 global collaborators. The sample metadata nearly always contained a de-identified subject ID, COVID-19 status, age in years and sex. HLA class I and class II types, where available, came from metadata supplied by the sample provider rather than from assay-based typing. Subjects who had been exposed to COVID-19, were actively infected with it, or had recovered from it provided the deeply sampled blood TCRbeta repertoires that made up the dataset.

Worth noting for this clone: Which antigen it targets is not known. No clone much larger than this one lies a single base away; base qualities are absent.

TCRbeta CDR3 regions were amplified from genomic DNA using the immunoSEQ Assay, a bias-controlled multiplex PCR. Per the authors' processing: The number of nucleated cells in each sample was estimated by amplification of reference gene primers within the assay. Sequence reads were collapsed and filtered to measure the absolute abundance of every unique TCRbeta CDR3 rearrangement. For each sample, productive Simpson clonality was calculated as the square root of Simpson's diversity index over productive rearrangements. Imported from immuneACCESS, the table was reduced by TCRdb to in-frame sequences with V and J called. These copies leave out some clones; in studies compared against another copy, an unresolved V gene accounts for under half, and the cause of the remainder is not known. That table is the source of V, J and clone size, and D and trimming were worked out from the DNA. Counted in this sample were about 160,000 clones; roughly nine tenths of them appeared once. Around an eighth of the sample lies in the top ten.

One collaborating source in Seattle enrolled patients while the patients were actively infected and followed the patients over time throughout the course of disease. Whole blood was collected in K2EDTA tubes by collaborating institutions according to the institutions' own protocols. Collaborator samples were shipped for TCRbeta analysis as frozen whole blood, isolated PBMCs, or DNA extracted from either sample type. V drops 2 bases and J drops 8 bases, leaving 21 bases in between. As encoded in the germline V gene, CDR1 is SGHTA while CDR2 is FQGNSA. Taken from cysteine to phenylalanine, the CDR3 has 16 residues. Of all the DNA, just the CDR3 is kept, 48 bases in frame from base 1. Here is what the overall study found, with its caveats: The quantity of clinical and demographic metadata differed by source and by participant and was supplied without curation.

Source material: peripheral blood. The chain uses TRBV7-2 and TRBJ1-2, with TRBD1 as a weak D call on 6 bases. The receptor comes from a man between 18 and 35 years old with COVID-19, enrolled during active disease. The CDR3 protein sequence reads: CASSLFMDAWGRGYTF. The DNA sequence follows: TGTGCCAGCAGCTTATTTATGGATGCCTGGGGGCGGGGCTACACCTTC.